The 18 T cell receptor beta chains below were found in one sample sequenced in a study of cytotoxic CD8 clonotypes in ibrutinib-treated CLL. The table came from immunoSEQ multiplex PCR; TCRdb's copy has only in-frame clones and leaves some out. The sample shows about 300,000 clones, less than 85% of them seen only once. The sample was PBMCs, taken at disease progression, from a patient treated with ibrutinib. These TCRs come from a human donor with chronic lymphocytic leukemia.

V usage is TRBV10-3 and J usage is TRBJ2-1; D unresolved. Trimming removed 8 bases from V and 8 bases from J, with 13 bases in between. The length of the CDR3 is 12 residues. From germline, CDR1 is ENHRY and CDR2 SYGVKD. The DNA of the CDR3 is TGTGCCATCGCTGTGGGTTGGGATGAGCAGTTCTTC. Its translation is CAIAVGWDEQFF.

This clone turned up a few times. V and J are TRBV6-5 and TRBJ2-7; 12 bases fit TRBD2. The CDR3 totals 16 residues. Germline-derived CDR1 and CDR2 are MNHEY and SVGAGI. Trimming took 0 bases from V and 7 from J; bases not matched to a gene: 7. The CDR3 DNA reads TGTGCCAGCAGTTACTCGCTAGCGGGGGGGCAGCGTGAGCAGTACTTC. Amino acid sequence: CASSYSLAGGQREQYF.

V gene TRBV4-1 combines with J gene TRBJ2-3, with 9 bases fitting TRBD2. V dropped 2 bases and J dropped 9; count of bases not matched to a gene: 12. Germline V gene data show CDR1 as MGHRA and CDR2 as YSYEKL. The CDR3 sequence is 16 residues long. The CDR3 reads CASSQIPSGAGGTQYF. The CDR3 bases are TGCGCCAGCAGCCAAATTCCTAGCGGGGCCGGGGGGACGCAGTATTTT.

The DNA of the CDR3 is TGTGCCAGCAGTTCGACTAGAATCACAGATACGCAGTATTTT. Translated: CASSSTRITDTQYF. The chain employs TRBV6-5 and TRBJ2-3; D perhaps matches TRBD2 (6 bases). V lost 4 bases to trimming and J lost 2 bases, with 10 bases between them. The length of the CDR3 is 14 residues. In germline, CDR1 is MNHEY, CDR2 SVGAGI.

The rearrangement links TRBV4-1 to TRBJ2-7; 9 nucleotides line up with TRBD1. Looked up from germline, CDR1 is MGHRA and CDR2 is YSYEKL. Losses at the gene ends were 1 base for V and 7 bases for J; bases not matched to a gene: 5. The CDR3 contains 14 residues. The CDR3 loop is CASSQVDRGGEQYF. CDR3 coding DNA: TGCGCCAGCAGCCAAGTGGACAGGGGAGGGGAGCAGTACTTC.

This chain joins TRBV21-1 and TRBJ2-5; the table gives TRBD1 as D, unverified against the DNA. TRBV21-1 is listed as a pseudogene. The CDR3 is made up of 17 amino acids. DNA of the CDR3: TGTGCCAGCAGCAAAGCTTCCTCGGCAGGTCGGCAAGAGACCCAGTACTTC. It yields the protein CASSKASSAGRQETQYF.

This clone has only one observation. The genes are TRBV7-8 and TRBJ1-1; tentative D call: TRBD1 (5 bases). This CDR3 has 16 amino acids. Trimming took off 2 bases at V and 6 bases at J, with 19 bases between the two ends. CDR1 and CDR2 (germline): SGHVS, FQNEAQ. This CDR3 is CASSLTRRDPDAEAFF. The CDR3 coding sequence is TGTGCCAGCAGCTTAACTCGACGGGACCCCGACGCTGAAGCTTTCTTT.

V usage is TRBV5-4 and J usage is TRBJ2-7; the D gene is possibly TRBD1 (5 bases). The germline gives CDR1 SGHNT, CDR2 YYREEE (reference sequence). The CDR3 loop spans 11 amino acids. Trimming left V 3 bases short and J 5 bases short, with 6 bases between. CDR3 in DNA: TGTGCCAGCAGCTGGGGCGACGAGCAGTACTTC. Its protein product is CASSWGDEQYF.

Concerning this clone itself: An end of the junction differs from the germline gene, which may be a read error. This sequence joins TRBV5-3 and TRBJ2-1; D possibly matches TRBD1 or TRBD2 (5 bases each). TRBV5-3 is sorted into the ORF group, with uncertain function. The CDR3 sequence is 13 residues long. The CDR3 protein is CTRPRDVDNEQFF. CDR3 in DNA: TGTACCAGGCCCCGGGACGTCGACAATGAGCAGTTCTTC.

The gene calls are TRBV7-3 and TRBJ2-1; 10 bases map to TRBD2. The junction had 10 bases not matched to a gene; V was cut back by 6 bases and J by 8 bases. This CDR3 has 15 amino acids. Germline V CDR1 and CDR2: SGHTA, FQGTGA. DNA for the CDR3: TGTGCCAGCAGTCTTTCGGCTAGCGGGAGCTATGAGCAGTTCTTC. This encodes CASSLSASGSYEQFF. Based on the CDR3 plus reference TRBV7-3 and TRBJ2-1, the full variable domain is GAGVSQTPSNKVTEKGKYVELRCDPISGHTALYWYRQSLGQGPEFLIYFQGTGAADDSGLPNDRFFAVRPEGSVSTLKIQRTERGDSAVYLCASSLSASGSYEQFFGPGTRLTVL.

V gene TRBV29-1 combines with J gene TRBJ1-2, with a tentative D call TRBD1 (6 bases). Germline CDR1 is SQVTM and CDR2 is ANQGSEA. This CDR3 is 12 amino acids long. V lost 7 bases and J 8 bases, leaving 17 bases between the germline ends. Written as DNA, the CDR3 is TGCAGCGCTAGGGACACTTCTATGGGCTACACCTTC. This sequence encodes CSARDTSMGYTF.

The V and J genes are TRBV29-1 and TRBJ1-4, with D unresolved. Germline V lookup: CDR1 SQVTM, CDR2 ANQGSEA. V lost 7 bases and J lost 0, with 15 bases in between. This CDR3 comprises 15 residues. This CDR3 reads CSASSSPATNEKLFF. In DNA form, the CDR3 reads TGCAGCGCCTCCTCGAGCCCTGCAACTAATGAAAAACTGTTTTTT. The full variable domain, rest sourced from reference TRBV29-1 and TRBJ1-4, is SAVISQKPSRDICQRGTSLTIQCQVDSQVTMMFWYRQQPGQSLTLIATANQGSEATYESGFVIDKFPISRPNLTFSTLTVSNMSPEDSSIYLCSASSSPATNEKLFFGSGTQLSVL.

This clone was found a few times. The chain joins TRBV5-1 to TRBJ1-2, with D maybe TRBD1 (6 bases). This CDR3 spans 11 amino acids. From germline, CDR1 is SGHRS and CDR2 YFSETQ. V lost 4 bases and J 5 bases, leaving 6 bases between the germline ends. Here the CDR3 DNA reads TGCGCCAGCAGCCAGGGGTATGGCTACACCTTC. It specifies CASSQGYGYTF.

This clone was detected a few times. This sequence joins TRBV5-1 and TRBJ1-4; TRBD1 agrees at 9 bases. Per germline, CDR1 SGHRS and CDR2 YFSETQ. The V gene end was trimmed by 3 bases and the J gene end by 7 bases; junction bases not matched to a gene: 7. The CDR3 has 15 amino acids. CDR3 protein: CASSSSQGAGEKLFF. Written as DNA, the CDR3 is TGCGCCAGCAGCTCGTCACAGGGGGCGGGTGAAAAACTGTTTTTT. Full variable domain (remainder filled in from reference TRBV5-1 and TRBJ1-4): KAGVTQTPRYLIKTRGQQVTLSCSPISGHRSVSWYQQTPGQGLQFLFEYFSETQRNKGNFPGRFSGRQFSNSRSEMNVSTLELGDSALYLCASSSSQGAGEKLFFGSGTQLSVL.

This chain connects TRBV19 to TRBJ2-4, with D uncertain. Between the trimmed V and J ends, which lost 3 bases and 1 base, there was a span of 19 bases. The CDR3 runs to 18 residues. Germline CDR1 LNHDA, CDR2 SQIVND (reference sequence). DNA for the CDR3: TGTGCCAGTAGTATCAGTGGGATGAGGCTAGGGGCCAAAAACATTCAGTACTTC. It encodes CASSISGMRLGAKNIQYF. Supplemented by reference TRBV19 and TRBJ2-4, the full variable domain reads DGGITQSPKYLFRKEGQNVTLSCEQNLNHDAMYWYRQDPGQGLRLIYYSQIVNDFQKGDIAEGYSVSREKKESFPLTVTSAQKNPTAFYLCASSISGMRLGAKNIQYFGAGTRLSVL.

V and J are TRBV7-3 and TRBJ2-1; D is perhaps TRBD2 (5 bases). Germline values: CDR1 SGHTA, CDR2 FQGTGA. The V gene lost 5 bases and the J gene lost 0 bases, with 11 bases spanning the gap. The CDR3 has 15 residues. CDR3 nucleotides: TGTGCCAGCAGCACCGGACTTAGCTCCTACAATGAGCAGTTCTTC. It yields the protein CASSTGLSSYNEQFF.

This clone was seen a single time. This chain connects TRBV6-1 to TRBJ2-7; TRBD1 aligns across 10 bases. The junction had 8 bases not matched to a gene; V was cut back by 6 bases and J by 3 bases. The CDR3 contains 15 residues. Germline CDR1 MNHNS, CDR2 SASEGT. Here the CDR3 reads CASRRTGDRGYEQYF. DNA for the CDR3: TGTGCCAGCAGGCGAACGGGGGACAGGGGCTACGAGCAGTACTTC.

The V call is TRBV4-1, the J call TRBJ1-2; tentatively, D is TRBD1 (6 bases). Trimming left V 0 bases short and J 4 bases short, with 15 bases between. Germline CDR1 is MGHRA and CDR2 is YSYEKL. The CDR3 extends over 16 amino acids. The CDR3, as DNA: TGCGCCAGCAGCCAAGATCTCGGGGGGCTGGTCTATGGCTACACCTTC. Encoded protein: CASSQDLGGLVYGYTF.